This TCR beta chain was observed in a study of T cells after yellow fever vaccination. Study-wide points: Reappearance after the booster was seen for most primary-vaccination clones, at 96% CD4 and less than 90% CD8.

V lost 2 bases to trimming and J lost 4 bases, with 11 bases between them. Germline V gene sequence: CDR1 MNHEY, CDR2 SVGEGT. This CDR3 is 15 amino acids long. Comments on this clonotype: Its antigen remains unidentified.

TCRdb reprocessed the 5' RACE reads with MiXCR, giving one entry per CDR3 protein. Here the sample spans about 340,000 distinct CDR3 sequences, roughly 4% being singletons. V usage is TRBV6-2 or TRBV6-3 and J usage is TRBJ2-2; TRBD2 is a possible D gene (5 bases). This sample comprised PBMCs, obtained 5 days after the yellow fever booster vaccination. The TCR sequence derives from a man younger than 35 who received the YFV17D yellow fever vaccine. The CDR3 sequence: CASSYTAGLTGELFF. In nucleotides, the CDR3 is TGTGCCAGCAGTTACACCGCTGGACTCACCGGGGAGCTGTTTTTT.